Below, one T cell receptor beta chain is given with its context. This receptor's antigen is unknown. Qualities for individual bases were not recorded, and no much larger clone is one base off. The CDR3 regions of human TCRbeta chains were analyzed by immunosequencing. The published analysis was carried out like this. TCRs in the repertoires were matched against a reference library of SARS-CoV-2-specific TCRs that had been generated with the MIRA antigen-specificity platform. Breadth was defined as the fraction of unique TCRs that were SARS-CoV-2-associated, and depth was defined as the fraction of total T cells that were SARS-CoV-2-associated. Using the MIRA data, each spike-specific TCR was assigned both to the spike region to which the TCR was reactive and to a CD4 or CD8 class. Log10-transformed breadth and depth values were compared by one-way ANOVA with Sidak's multiple comparisons tests. TCRdb mirrors the immuneACCESS table, restricted to in-frame sequences. Some clones are absent from its copies; in checked studies, under half trace to an unresolved V gene, and the reason for the others is unknown. For V, J and clone size, that table is used; D and trimming come from the DNA. A total of around 150,000 clones appear in this sample, approximately 92% of them only once. Approximately 4.8% of the sample comes from the top ten.

The sample's time point, from its label and the paper: baseline before first vaccination. Samples from vaccinated people were obtained from the UK trials COV001 and COV002, which included a single-blind randomized controlled phase 2/3 trial of AZD1222 (ChAdOx1 nCoV-19) in healthy adults. For TCRbeta chain sequencing, PBMC samples were collected from trial participants at day 0 and at day 28 after the second dose. The CDR3 covers 17 residues, taking in both the cysteine and the phenylalanine. Here the CDR3 DNA is all that survives: 51 bases in frame from base 1. In the germline V gene, CDR1 corresponds to KGHSH and CDR2 to LQKENI. Trimming removed 3 bases from V and 0 bases from J, leaving 15 bases between the germline ends. This sample was included in a study of T cell responses to AZD1222 COVID-19 vaccine (dated by TCRdb to 2020 to 2022). About the investigation overall: AZD1222 recipients given second doses at about 4 weeks or at about 12 weeks were pooled, since spike-specific TCR depth and breadth were not found to differ between the two schedules. TCR sequencing was performed for about 250 trial participants, of whom about 200 were given two doses of AZD1222 and around 26 were given two doses of MenACWY control vaccine. Trial participants were enrolled into age subgroups of 18-55, 56-69 and 70-plus years, which contained about 150, 28 and 57 TCR-sequenced participants, respectively. The investigation overall reported the following: Because no day 14 peak-response samples were available, repertoires were characterized only after the peak T cell response. In the small 56-69-year group, the increase in depth fell short of significance, most likely because of low power. Reportedly, close to half of the unique spike-specific TCRs recognized epitopes lying outside the regions that are mutated in the B.1.351 and B.1.1.7 variants. After two AZD1222 doses, spike-specific TCR breadth and depth were significantly higher than at day 0 and than in MenACWY recipients. CD4 TCRs associated with the vaccine covered the entire spike protein, and the dominant responses were in regions 160-218 and 743-854. Conclusions about previously exposed vaccinees were limited because only six AZD1222 recipients were SARS-CoV-2 seropositive at baseline. Participants were mostly white British and included more females than males, and it was suggested by the authors that clonal diversity may have been underestimated.

Sequencing was performed on peripheral blood, taken on day 0 of AZD1222 vaccination. Recombination connected TRBV18 to TRBJ2-1, with the D gene not confidently named. The sequence was obtained from an adult in good health. The bases read TGTGCCAGCTCACCTCTCAGACAAACGAGCTCCTACAATGAGCAGTTCTTC. Its coded protein is CASSPLRQTSSYNEQFF.